A selection of T cell receptor beta chains follows, all from one sample in a study of early T cells in non-severe SARS-CoV-2 infection. TCRdb re-called the 5' RACE reads with MiXCR, one entry per CDR3 protein. This sample carries some 81,000 distinct CDR3 sequences, 8.5% to 10% of them seen once, and the ten largest clones take about 4.6%. The sequencing sample was made of whole blood. Receptor source: an adult who was a healthcare worker with PCR-confirmed SARS-CoV-2 infection or an uninfected control (not recorded which). The CDR3 runs from the conserved cysteine through the conserved F or W. D genes are given only for firm matches. Clone size is given for some rows only: seen once, a few or many times, or a class if the clone is expanded.

.,TRBV5-4,TRBJ2-1,.,CASSMTGGRDNEQFF,TGTGCCAGCAGCATGACCGGCGGCAGAGACAATGAGCAGTTCTTC
few,TRBV6-2/TRBV6-3,TRBJ2-3,.,CASLPRGTDTQYF,TGTGCCAGCCTTCCAAGGGGCACAGATACGCAGTATTTT
.,TRBV6-1,TRBJ1-6,.,CASSEKAASYNSPLHF,TGTGCCAGCAGTGAAAAGGCTGCATCCTATAATTCACCCCTCCACTTT
many,TRBV29-1,TRBJ2-7,.,CSVGVGGSIEQYF,TGCAGCGTTGGAGTAGGGGGGTCGATCGAGCAGTACTTC
many,TRBV28,TRBJ2-3,.,CATQQTTDTQYF,TGTGCCACTCAGCAGACTACAGATACGCAGTATTTT
many,TRBV5-1,TRBJ2-1,TRBD1,CASSLSGQEYNEQFF,TGCGCCAGCAGCTTGTCGGGACAGGAATACAATGAGCAGTTCTTC
few,TRBV9,TRBJ2-1,TRBD2,CASTSAAGVEQFF,TGTGCCAGCACCTCGGCAGCGGGAGTGGAGCAGTTCTTC
.,TRBV6-2/TRBV6-3,TRBJ2-1,TRBD2,CASSYKWSGSNEQFF,TGTGCCAGCAGTTACAAGTGGAGCGGGAGTAATGAGCAGTTCTTC
many,TRBV3-1,TRBJ2-7,.,CASSPPRGYEQYF,TGTGCCAGCAGCCCCCCGAGGGGTTACGAGCAGTACTTC
.,TRBV10-3,TRBJ2-7,TRBD1,CAIGGVGGQGAHEQYF,TGTGCCATCGGCGGAGTAGGGGGACAGGGAGCCCACGAGCAGTACTTC
many,TRBV7-2,TRBJ2-1,.,CASSLVGRNEQFF,TGTGCCAGCAGCTTAGTAGGGCGCAATGAGCAGTTCTTC
.,TRBV5-6,TRBJ2-7,.,CASSPWSAHEQYF,TGTGCCAGCAGCCCCTGGAGTGCCCACGAGCAGTACTTC
.,TRBV2,TRBJ2-5,TRBD1,CASAKTFGTGLQETQYF,TGTGCCAGCGCAAAGACTTTCGGGACAGGCCTCCAAGAGACCCAGTACTTC
.,TRBV5-1,TRBJ2-3,TRBD1,CASSHGQGSGRTDTQYF,TGCGCCAGCAGCCACGGACAGGGAAGCGGGCGCACAGATACGCAGTATTTT
.,TRBV4-2,TRBJ2-5,.,CASSQPGTSQETQYF,TGTGCCAGCAGCCAACCCGGCACGTCCCAAGAGACCCAGTACTTC
many,TRBV7-2,TRBJ2-5,.,CASSPVAKVQETQYF,TGTGCCAGCAGCCCAGTAGCGAAGGTGCAAGAGACCCAGTACTTC
many,TRBV28,TRBJ1-6,.,CASSFWGKTNSPLHF,TGTGCCAGCAGTTTTTGGGGCAAGACAAATTCACCCCTCCATTTT
.,TRBV15,TRBJ2-5,.,CATSRPQETQYF,TGTGCCACCAGCAGACCACAAGAGACCCAGTACTTC
many,TRBV7-8,TRBJ2-3,.,CASSKIQGNTDTQYF,TGTGCCAGCAGCAAAATCCAGGGAAACACAGATACGCAGTATTTT
.,TRBV12-3/TRBV12-4,TRBJ2-3,.,CASSSPGADTQYF,TGTGCCAGCAGTTCCCCAGGGGCGGATACGCAGTATTTT
many,TRBV7-8,TRBJ1-1,.,CASSLGSGSTEAFF,TGTGCCAGCAGCTTAGGCAGCGGAAGCACTGAAGCTTTCTTT
many,TRBV19,TRBJ1-5,.,CASKPRDQPQHF,TGTGCCAGTAAACCACGAGATCAGCCCCAGCATTTT